The sequence of this TCR beta chain was determined in a study of identical twins. CDR3 length equals 14 residues. J was trimmed by 8 bases and V by 2 bases; bases with no gene match: 6. CDR1 is SEHNR, CDR2 FQNEAQ, per germline (reference sequence). This clonotype was seen repeatedly, ten times or more. Its antigen is still unknown. General study points: Twin-shared out-of-frame alpha sequences showed excess low generation probability. Its conclusions, products of cross-sectional statistical analysis, did not come from following the same donors. Abundant cord blood beta clonotypes carried fewer insertions; memory repertoires showed none. Out-of-frame TCR alpha sharing observed in monozygotic twins exceeded model estimates.

TCRdb redid the calling of the 5' RACE reads with MiXCR, one entry per CDR3 protein. The sample has 700,000 or so distinct CDR3 sequences; 8.6% are singletons. These sequences were also reported in another study, on yellow fever vaccine responses in identical twins.

The specimen was PBMCs. V gene TRBV7-9 combines with J gene TRBJ2-1; TRBD2 agrees at 7 bases. This sequence originates from a woman aged 18-30 years in good health. CDR3 DNA sequence: TGTGCCAGCAGCTTAACGGGGGGATTCGATGAGCAGTTCTTC. It specifies CASSLTGGFDEQFF.